The 5 T cell receptor beta chains given below trace back to one sample, sequenced in a study of blood T cells in healthy people across ages (dated by TCRdb to about 2015). Library construction relied on 5' RACE. The sequencing machine was an Illumina HiSeq 2500. A second PCR of about 6 to 11 cycles was run with a J-beta primer mix and a sample-barcoded 5' primer. TCRdb handled the public reads itself, with Q25 trimming in fastp and clone calling in MiXCR, and kept productive beta chains. Duplicate CDR3 protein sequences are folded into a single record with the most common DNA and genes. Within this sample are some 790,000 distinct CDR3 sequences, with 25% to 35% of them counted one time only. The ten largest account for around a sixth of the sample. The source material was blood. The receptors originated from a woman aged 80 or over in good health.

This clonotype was seen a few times. Sequence at one end of the junction differs from germline and may be a read error. The chain carries TRBV7-2 and TRBJ2-5; D is uncertain. CDR1 and CDR2 (germline): SGHTA, FQGNSA. The CDR3 contains 11 residues. The CDR3: CAGSFTETQYF. DNA for the CDR3: TGTGCCGGCAGCTTTACAGAGACCCAGTACTTC.

This sequence joins TRBV28 and TRBJ1-2, with D perhaps matching TRBD1 (6 bases). V dropped 3 bases and J dropped 1 base, with 18 bases sitting between them. This CDR3 spans 17 amino acids. In germline, CDR1 is MDHEN, CDR2 SYDVKM. This CDR3 is CASSFTGLGLVNYGYTF. In nucleotides, the CDR3 is TGTGCCAGCAGTTTCACAGGGTTAGGTCTTGTTAACTATGGCTACACCTTC.

This clonotype was recorded at least ten times. In DNA, the CDR3 is TGTGCCAGCAGTTACCAACGGGGGGGCCGGGAGACCCAGTACTTC. This translates into CASSYQRGGRETQYF. V is TRBV11-2 and J is TRBJ2-5; 8 bases are shared with TRBD2. The CDR3 extends over 15 amino acids. In germline, CDR1 is SGHAT, CDR2 FQNNGV. The trim removed 6 bases at V and 5 bases at J, leaving 11 bases unmatched.

This clonotype was seen only a few times. This rearrangement joins TRBV27 to TRBJ1-5; 10 bases agree with TRBD1. V shed 5 bases, J shed 1 base, and the junction held 8 bases outside the gene matches. Germline assignment: CDR1 MNHEY and CDR2 SMNVEV (reference sequence). The CDR3 has 17 amino acids. The CDR3 coding sequence is TGTGCCAGCAGTAAGGGACGGGACAGGGGAAGCAATCAGCCCCAGCATTTT. Translation gives CASSKGRDRGSNQPQHF.

For this clonotype: A clone one base away is much larger, so this may be a read error. This chain joins TRBV12-3 or TRBV12-4 and TRBJ1-5, with D possibly being TRBD1 (6 bases). The CDR3 spans 14 residues. Trimming took 7 bases from V and 6 from J, leaving 16 bases between them. The CDR3 DNA reads TGTGCCAGCACCGCCGGGGGGGCTAGTCAGCCCCAGCATTTT. This encodes CASTAGGASQPQHF.